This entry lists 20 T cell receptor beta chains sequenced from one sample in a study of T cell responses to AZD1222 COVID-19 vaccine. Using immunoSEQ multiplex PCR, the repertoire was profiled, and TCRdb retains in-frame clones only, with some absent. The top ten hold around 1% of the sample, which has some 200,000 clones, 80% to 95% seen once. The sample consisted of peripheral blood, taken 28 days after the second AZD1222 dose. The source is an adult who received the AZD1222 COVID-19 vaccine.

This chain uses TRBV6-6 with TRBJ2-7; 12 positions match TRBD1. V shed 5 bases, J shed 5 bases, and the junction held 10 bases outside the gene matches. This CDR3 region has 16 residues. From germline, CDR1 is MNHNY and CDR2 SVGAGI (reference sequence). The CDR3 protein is CASSSPGGQGAHEQYF. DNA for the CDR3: TGTGCCAGCAGTAGCCCGGGGGGACAGGGGGCCCACGAGCAGTACTTC.

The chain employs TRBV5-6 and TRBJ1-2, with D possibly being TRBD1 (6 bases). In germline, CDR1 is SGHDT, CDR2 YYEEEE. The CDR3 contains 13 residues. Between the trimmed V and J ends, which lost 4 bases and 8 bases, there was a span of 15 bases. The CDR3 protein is CASSGNRVGGYTF. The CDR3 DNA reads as TGTGCCAGCAGCGGAAACAGGGTCGGGGGCTACACCTTC.

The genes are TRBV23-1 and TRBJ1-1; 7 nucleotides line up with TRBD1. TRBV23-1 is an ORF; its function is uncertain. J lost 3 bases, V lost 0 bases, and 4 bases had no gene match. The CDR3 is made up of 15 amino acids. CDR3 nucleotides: TGCGCCAGCAGTCAATCGGACAGGCGGGACACTGAAGCTTTCTTT. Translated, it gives CASSQSDRRDTEAFF.

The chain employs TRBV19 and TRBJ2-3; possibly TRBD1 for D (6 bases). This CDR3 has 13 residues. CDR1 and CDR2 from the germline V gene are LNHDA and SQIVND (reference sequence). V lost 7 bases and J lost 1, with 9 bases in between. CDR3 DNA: TGTGCCAGTAATTACAGGGGCACAGATACGCAGTATTTT. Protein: CASNYRGTDTQYF. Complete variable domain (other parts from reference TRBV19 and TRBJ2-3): DGGITQSPKYLFRKEGQNVTLSCEQNLNHDAMYWYRQDPGQGLRLIYYSQIVNDFQKGDIAEGYSVSREKKESFPLTVTSAQKNPTAFYLCASNYRGTDTQYFGPGTRLTVL.

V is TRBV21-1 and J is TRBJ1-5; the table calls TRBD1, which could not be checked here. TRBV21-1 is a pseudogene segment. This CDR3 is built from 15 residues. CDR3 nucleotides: TGTGCCAGCAGCAGGGCAGGGGGTCGCAATCAGCCCCAGCATTTT. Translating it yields CASSRAGGRNQPQHF.

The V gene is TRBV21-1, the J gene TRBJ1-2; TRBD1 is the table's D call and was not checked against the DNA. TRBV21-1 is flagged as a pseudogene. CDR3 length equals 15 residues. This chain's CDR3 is CASKGGTGDNYGYTF. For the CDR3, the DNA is TGTGCCAGCAAAGGGGGGACAGGAGATAACTATGGCTACACCTTC.

The CDR3: CASSLGGPTEAFF. The CDR3 nucleotides read TGTGCCAGCAGTTTAGGGGGGCCCACTGAAGCTTTCTTT. The chain has TRBV27 and TRBJ1-1; a possible D gene is TRBD1 (6 bases). The V end lost 2 bases, the J end lost 4 bases, and 8 bases lay between the germline ends. Germline CDR1 MNHEY, CDR2 SMNVEV (reference sequence). The CDR3 spans 13 residues.

In DNA form, the CDR3 reads TGTGCCAGCACCCCGCGGGGTAACACTGAAGCTTTCTTT. Translating it yields CASTPRGNTEAFF. The chain is built from TRBV6-5 and TRBJ1-1; D uncertain. CDR3 size: 13 residues. V shed 7 bases and J shed 2 bases, with 11 bases lying between them. Looked up from germline, CDR1 is MNHEY and CDR2 is SVGAGI.

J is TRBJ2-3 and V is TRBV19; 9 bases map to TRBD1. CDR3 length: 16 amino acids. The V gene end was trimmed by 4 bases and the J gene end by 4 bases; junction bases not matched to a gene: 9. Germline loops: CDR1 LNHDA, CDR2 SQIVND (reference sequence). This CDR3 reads CASSKPGGQGADTQYF. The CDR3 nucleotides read TGTGCCAGTAGTAAACCTGGGGGACAGGGCGCAGATACGCAGTATTTT.

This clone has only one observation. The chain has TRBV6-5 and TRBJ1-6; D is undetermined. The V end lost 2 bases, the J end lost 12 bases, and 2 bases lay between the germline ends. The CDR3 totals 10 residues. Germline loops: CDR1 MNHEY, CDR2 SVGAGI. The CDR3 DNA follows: TGTGCCAGCAGTTACGAACCCCTCCACTTT. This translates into CASSYEPLHF.

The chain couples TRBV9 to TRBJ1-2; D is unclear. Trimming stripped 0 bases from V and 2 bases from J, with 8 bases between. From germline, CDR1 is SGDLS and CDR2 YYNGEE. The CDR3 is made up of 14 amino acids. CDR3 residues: CASSVGGNNYGYTF. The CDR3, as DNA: TGTGCCAGCAGCGTAGGTGGGAACAACTATGGCTACACCTTC.

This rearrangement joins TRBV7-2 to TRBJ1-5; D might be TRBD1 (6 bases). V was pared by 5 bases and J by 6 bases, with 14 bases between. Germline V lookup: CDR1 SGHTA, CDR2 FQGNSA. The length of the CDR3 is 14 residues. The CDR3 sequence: CASSPAGGGQPQHF. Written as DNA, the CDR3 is TGTGCCAGCAGCCCAGCGGGGGGCGGTCAGCCCCAGCATTTT.

In nucleotides, the CDR3 is TGTGCCAGCAGACCTCGTGGGGGGCAAGGCGGGGAGCTGTTTTTT. Translation gives CASRPRGGQGGELFF. This chain connects TRBV6-6 to TRBJ2-2; D possibly matches TRBD1 or TRBD2 (6 bases each). Per the germline V gene, CDR1 is MNHNY and CDR2 is SVGAGI (reference sequence). V was cut by 6 bases and J by 7 bases, with 18 bases left in between. The CDR3 runs to 15 residues.

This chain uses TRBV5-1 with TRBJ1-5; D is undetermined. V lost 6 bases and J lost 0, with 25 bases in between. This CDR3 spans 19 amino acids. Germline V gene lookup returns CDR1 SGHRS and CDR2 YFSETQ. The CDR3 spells CASTDKWGSQNHSNQPQHF. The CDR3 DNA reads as TGCGCCAGCACGGATAAGTGGGGATCCCAGAATCATAGCAATCAGCCCCAGCATTTT.

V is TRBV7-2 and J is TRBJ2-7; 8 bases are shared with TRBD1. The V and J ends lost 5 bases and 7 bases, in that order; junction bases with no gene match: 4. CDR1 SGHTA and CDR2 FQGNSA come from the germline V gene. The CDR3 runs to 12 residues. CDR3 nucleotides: TGTGCCAGCAGCATAGACAGGGGAGAGCAGTACTTC. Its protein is CASSIDRGEQYF.

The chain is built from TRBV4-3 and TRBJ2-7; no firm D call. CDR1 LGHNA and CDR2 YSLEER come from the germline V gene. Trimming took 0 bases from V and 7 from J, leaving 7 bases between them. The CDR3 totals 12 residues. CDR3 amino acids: CASSQDRSEQYF. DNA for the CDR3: TGCGCCAGCAGCCAAGATCGCTCTGAGCAGTACTTC.

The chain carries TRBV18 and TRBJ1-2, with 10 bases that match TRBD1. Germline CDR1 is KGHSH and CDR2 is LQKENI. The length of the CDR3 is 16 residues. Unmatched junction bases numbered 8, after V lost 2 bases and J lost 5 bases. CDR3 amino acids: CASSPNSGTGVYGYTF. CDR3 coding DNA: TGTGCCAGCTCACCAAATTCTGGGACAGGGGTTTATGGCTACACCTTC.

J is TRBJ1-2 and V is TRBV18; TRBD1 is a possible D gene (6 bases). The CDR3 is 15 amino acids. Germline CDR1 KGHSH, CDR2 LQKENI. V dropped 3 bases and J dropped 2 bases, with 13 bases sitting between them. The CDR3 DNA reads TGTGCCAGCTCACCCACAGGGACTCCAAACTATGGCTACACCTTC. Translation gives CASSPTGTPNYGYTF.

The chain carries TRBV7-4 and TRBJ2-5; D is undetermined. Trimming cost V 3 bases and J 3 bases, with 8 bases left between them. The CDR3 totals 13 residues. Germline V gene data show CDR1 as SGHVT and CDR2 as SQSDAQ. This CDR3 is CASSFGLKETQYF. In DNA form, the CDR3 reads TGTGCCAGCAGCTTCGGTCTCAAAGAGACCCAGTACTTC.

The DNA for the CDR3 is TGTGCCTGGAGTGTAAAGCGGGACAGCGATCATTCACCCCTCCACTTT. Translating gives CAWSVKRDSDHSPLHF. The rearrangement uses TRBV30 and TRBJ1-6; TRBD1 matches 7 bases. There are 16 residues in the CDR3. Germline lookup yields CDR1 GTSNPN and CDR2 SVGIG (reference sequence). J gave up 8 bases and V 0 bases, and 10 bases lay outside the gene matches.